This TCR beta chain was retrieved from a study of blood T cell repertoires in COVID-19. Study overall: From the United States, Italy and Spain came samples of acute and convalescent COVID-19. Sources were T cells, B-cell-depleted T cells, or PBMCs; the material itself was cDNA or gDNA.

Authors' processing steps: Reference gene primer amplification gave nucleated cell count estimates. Assay: immunoSEQ multiplex PCR; the TCRdb copy retains only in-frame clones and omits some. V, J and clone size are those of that table, while D and trimming were read from the DNA. The repertoire holds about 220,000 clones, 75% to 90% seen once, with 3% to 3.5% in the top ten. Participants spanned ages about 18 to 100 years and resided in 20 to 30 US areas. The sequence was obtained from a woman aged 18-29 years in a cohort exposed to, infected with or recovered from COVID-19 (not recorded which). Material: PBMCs or T cells enriched from blood (not recorded which).

The CDR3 reads CASSLAGFGYTF. As DNA, the CDR3 is TGTGCCAGCAGCTTAGCAGGGTTCGGCTACACCTTC. This chain links TRBV11-3 with TRBJ1-2; tentatively, D is TRBD1 (5 bases). The germline CDR1 and CDR2 sequences are SGHNT and YENEEA. The CDR3 covers 12 residues. Trimming left V 1 base short and J 8 bases short, with 8 bases between.